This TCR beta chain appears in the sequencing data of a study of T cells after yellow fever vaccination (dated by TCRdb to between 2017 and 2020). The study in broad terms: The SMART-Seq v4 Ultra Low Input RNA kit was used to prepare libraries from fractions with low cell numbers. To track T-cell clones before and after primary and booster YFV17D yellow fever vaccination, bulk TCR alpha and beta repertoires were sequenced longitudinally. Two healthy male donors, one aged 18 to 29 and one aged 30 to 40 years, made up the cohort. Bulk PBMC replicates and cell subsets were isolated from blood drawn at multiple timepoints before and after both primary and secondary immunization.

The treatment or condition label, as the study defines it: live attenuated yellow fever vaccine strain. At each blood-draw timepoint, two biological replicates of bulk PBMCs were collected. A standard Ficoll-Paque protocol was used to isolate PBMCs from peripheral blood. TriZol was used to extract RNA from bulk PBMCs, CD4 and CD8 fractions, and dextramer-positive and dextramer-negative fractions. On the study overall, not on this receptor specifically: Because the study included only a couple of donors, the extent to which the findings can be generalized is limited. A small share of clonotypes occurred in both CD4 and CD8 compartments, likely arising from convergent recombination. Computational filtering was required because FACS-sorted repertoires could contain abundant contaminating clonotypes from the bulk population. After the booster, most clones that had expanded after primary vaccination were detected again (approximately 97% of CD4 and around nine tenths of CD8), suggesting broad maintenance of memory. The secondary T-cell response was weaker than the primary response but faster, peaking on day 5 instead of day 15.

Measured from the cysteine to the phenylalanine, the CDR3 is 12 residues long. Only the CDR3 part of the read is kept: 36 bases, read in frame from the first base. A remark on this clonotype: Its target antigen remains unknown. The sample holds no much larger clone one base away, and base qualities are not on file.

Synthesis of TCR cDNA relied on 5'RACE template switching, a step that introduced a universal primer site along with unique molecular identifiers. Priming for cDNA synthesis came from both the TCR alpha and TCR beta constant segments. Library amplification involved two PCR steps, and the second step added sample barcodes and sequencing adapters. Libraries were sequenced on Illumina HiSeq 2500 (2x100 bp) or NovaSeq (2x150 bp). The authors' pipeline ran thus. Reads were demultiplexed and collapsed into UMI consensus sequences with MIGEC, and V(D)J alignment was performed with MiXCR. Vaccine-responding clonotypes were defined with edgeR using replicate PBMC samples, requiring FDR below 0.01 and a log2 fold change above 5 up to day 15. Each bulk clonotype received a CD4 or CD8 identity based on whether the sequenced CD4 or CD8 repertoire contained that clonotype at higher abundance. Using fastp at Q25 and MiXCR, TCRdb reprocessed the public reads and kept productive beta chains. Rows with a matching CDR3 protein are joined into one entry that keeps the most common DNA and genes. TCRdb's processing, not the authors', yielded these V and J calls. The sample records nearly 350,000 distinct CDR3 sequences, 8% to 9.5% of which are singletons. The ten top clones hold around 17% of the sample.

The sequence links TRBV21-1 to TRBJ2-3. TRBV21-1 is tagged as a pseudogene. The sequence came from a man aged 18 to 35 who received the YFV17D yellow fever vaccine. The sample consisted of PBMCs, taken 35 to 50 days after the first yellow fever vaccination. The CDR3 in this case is CASSKAPDTQYF. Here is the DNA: TGTGCCAGCAGCAAAGCTCCAGATACGCAGTATTTT.